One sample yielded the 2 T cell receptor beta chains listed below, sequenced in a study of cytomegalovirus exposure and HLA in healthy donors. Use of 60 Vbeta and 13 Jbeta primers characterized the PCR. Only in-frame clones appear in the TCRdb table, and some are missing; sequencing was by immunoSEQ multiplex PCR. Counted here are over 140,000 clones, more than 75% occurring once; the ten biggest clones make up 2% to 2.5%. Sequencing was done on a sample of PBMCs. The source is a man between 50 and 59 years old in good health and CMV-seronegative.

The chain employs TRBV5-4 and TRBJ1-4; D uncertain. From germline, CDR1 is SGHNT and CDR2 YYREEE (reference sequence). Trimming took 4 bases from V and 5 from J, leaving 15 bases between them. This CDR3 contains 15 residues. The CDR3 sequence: CASSVKTTGNEKLFF. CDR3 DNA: TGTGCCAGCAGCGTGAAGACTACGGGGAATGAAAAACTGTTTTTT.

The CDR3 region is CASSQSYGGPNNEQFF. The CDR3 DNA follows: TGCGCCAGCAGTCAATCGTACGGGGGGCCGAACAATGAGCAGTTCTTC. The chain joins TRBV23-1 to TRBJ2-1; possible D gene TRBD2, 7 bases. TRBV23-1 qualifies as an ORF whose function is uncertain. Trimming stripped 0 bases from V and 5 bases from J, with 14 bases between. The CDR3 length is 16 residues.